This TCR beta chain is from a study of a mutant IDH1 vaccine in newly diagnosed glioma. Across the study: Patients were started on vaccination 4-6 weeks after radiotherapy alone, or with temozolomide cycles. Most had both radiotherapy and temozolomide beforehand; others had only one. General observations from the study: Apparently, pseudoprogression bore no relation to changes among the top peripheral T cell clonotypes.

Sequencing used immunoSEQ multiplex PCR; TCRdb keeps in-frame clones, though not all of them. Seen here are tens of thousands of clones, around 85% observed once, and the top ten hold 7.2%. Time point meaning: week 5, during vaccination. One vaccine dose held 300 ug of mutant IDH1 20-mer peptide and came with topical imiquimod. Every donor had a new WHO grade 3 or 4 astrocytoma that was IDH1-mutant, with loss of nuclear ATRX. As regards this clone: The antigen is undetermined.

The material sequenced was PBMCs, taken from a glioma patient whose treatment included an IDH1 peptide vaccine. The TCR sequence derives from a man aged 35-49 years with glioma. Some clones in this sample may be carry-over from other donors' samples.

CDR3 nucleotides: TGTGCCAGCCGATTAGGGTTGGAAACTGAAGCTTTCTTT. Translation gives CASRLGLETEAFF. This chain connects TRBV2 to TRBJ1-1; no definite D call. Germline assignment: CDR1 SNHLY and CDR2 FYNNEI. This CDR3 is 13 amino acids long. Trimming removed 8 bases from V and 5 bases from J, with 15 bases in between.